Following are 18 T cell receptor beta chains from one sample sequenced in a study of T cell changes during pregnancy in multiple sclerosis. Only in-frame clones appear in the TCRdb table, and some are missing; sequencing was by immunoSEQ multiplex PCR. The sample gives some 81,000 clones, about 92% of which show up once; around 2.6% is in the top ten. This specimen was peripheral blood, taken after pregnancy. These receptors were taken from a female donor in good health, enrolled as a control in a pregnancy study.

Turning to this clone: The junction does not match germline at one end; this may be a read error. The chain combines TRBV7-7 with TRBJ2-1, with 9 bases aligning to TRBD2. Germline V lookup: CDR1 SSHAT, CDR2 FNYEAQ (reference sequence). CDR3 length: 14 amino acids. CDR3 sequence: CASSLGGRANEQFF. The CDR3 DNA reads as TGTGCTAGCAGCTTAGGCGGGAGGGCCAATGAGCAGTTCTTC.

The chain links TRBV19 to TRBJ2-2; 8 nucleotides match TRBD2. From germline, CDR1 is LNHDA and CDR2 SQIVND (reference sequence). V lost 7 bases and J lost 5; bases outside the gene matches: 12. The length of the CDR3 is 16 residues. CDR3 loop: CASTQRGGARTGELFF. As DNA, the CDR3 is TGTGCCAGTACCCAACGGGGGGGGGCCAGAACCGGGGAGCTGTTTTTT.

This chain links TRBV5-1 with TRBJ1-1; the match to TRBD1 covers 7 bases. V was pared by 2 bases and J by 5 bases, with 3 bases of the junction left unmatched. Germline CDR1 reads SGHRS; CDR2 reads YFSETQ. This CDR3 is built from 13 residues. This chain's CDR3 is CASSFLQGTEAFF. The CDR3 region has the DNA TGCGCCAGCAGCTTTCTACAGGGGACTGAAGCTTTCTTT.

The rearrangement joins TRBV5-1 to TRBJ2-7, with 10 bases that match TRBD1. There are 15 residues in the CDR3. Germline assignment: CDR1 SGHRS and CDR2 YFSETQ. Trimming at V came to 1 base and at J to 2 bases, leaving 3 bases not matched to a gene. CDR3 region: CASSLSGQGPYEQYF. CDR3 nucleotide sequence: TGCGCCAGCAGCTTGTCGGGACAGGGGCCCTACGAGCAGTACTTC.

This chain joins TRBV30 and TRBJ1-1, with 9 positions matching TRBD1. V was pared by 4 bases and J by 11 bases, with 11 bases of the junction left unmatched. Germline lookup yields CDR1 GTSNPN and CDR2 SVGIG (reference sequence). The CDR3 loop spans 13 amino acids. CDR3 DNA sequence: TGTGCCTGGAAACAGGGGGCGAGAAGTAGGGCTTTCTTT. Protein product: CAWKQGARSRAFF.

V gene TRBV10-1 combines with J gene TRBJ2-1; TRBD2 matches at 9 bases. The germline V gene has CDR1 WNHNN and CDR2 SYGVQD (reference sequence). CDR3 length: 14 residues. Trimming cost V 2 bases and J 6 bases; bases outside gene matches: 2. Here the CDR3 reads CASSEASGVNEQFF. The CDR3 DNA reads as TGCGCCAGCAGTGAGGCTAGCGGGGTCAATGAGCAGTTCTTC.

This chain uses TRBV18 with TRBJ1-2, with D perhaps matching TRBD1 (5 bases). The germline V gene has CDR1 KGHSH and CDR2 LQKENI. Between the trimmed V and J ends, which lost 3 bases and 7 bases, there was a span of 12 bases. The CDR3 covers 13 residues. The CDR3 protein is CASSPAVGGGYTF. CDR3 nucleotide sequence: TGTGCCAGCTCACCGGCGGTGGGGGGTGGCTACACCTTC.

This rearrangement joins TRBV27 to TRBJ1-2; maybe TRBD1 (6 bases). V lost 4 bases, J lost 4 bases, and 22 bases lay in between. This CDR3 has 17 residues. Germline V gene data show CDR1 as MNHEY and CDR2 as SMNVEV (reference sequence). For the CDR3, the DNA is TGTGCCAGCAGTTCCTCGACAAAACAGGGAGATCCCTATGGCTACACCTTC. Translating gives CASSSSTKQGDPYGYTF.

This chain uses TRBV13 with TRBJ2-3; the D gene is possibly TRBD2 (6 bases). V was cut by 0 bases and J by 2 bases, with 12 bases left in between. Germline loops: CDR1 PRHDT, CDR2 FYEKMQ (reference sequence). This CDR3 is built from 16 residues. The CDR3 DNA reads TGTGCCAGCAGCTTAGGTATGGCGGGATTCACAGATACGCAGTATTTT. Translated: CASSLGMAGFTDTQYF.

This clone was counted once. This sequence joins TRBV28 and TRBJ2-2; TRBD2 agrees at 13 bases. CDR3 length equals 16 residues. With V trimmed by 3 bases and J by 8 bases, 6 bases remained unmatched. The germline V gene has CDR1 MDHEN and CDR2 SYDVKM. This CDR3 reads CASSFGTSGTWGELFF. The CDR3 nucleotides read TGTGCCAGCAGTTTCGGGACTAGCGGGACCTGGGGGGAGCTGTTTTTT.

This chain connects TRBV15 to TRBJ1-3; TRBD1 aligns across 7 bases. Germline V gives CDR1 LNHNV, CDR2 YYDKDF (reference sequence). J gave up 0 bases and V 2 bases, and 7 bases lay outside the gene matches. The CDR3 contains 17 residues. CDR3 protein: CATSRWTGQSSGNTIYF. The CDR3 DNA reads TGTGCCACCAGCAGATGGACAGGTCAAAGCTCTGGAAACACCATATATTTT.

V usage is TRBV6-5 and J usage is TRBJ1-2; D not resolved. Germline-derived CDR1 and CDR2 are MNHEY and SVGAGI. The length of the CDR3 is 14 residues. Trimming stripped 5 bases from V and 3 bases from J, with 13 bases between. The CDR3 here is CASSPLPRDYGYTF. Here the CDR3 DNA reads TGTGCCAGCAGTCCCCTTCCTCGCGACTATGGCTACACCTTC.

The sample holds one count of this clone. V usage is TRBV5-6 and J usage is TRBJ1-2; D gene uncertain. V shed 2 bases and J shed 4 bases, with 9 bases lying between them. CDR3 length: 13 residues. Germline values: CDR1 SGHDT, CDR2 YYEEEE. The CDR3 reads CASSLWPPYGYTF. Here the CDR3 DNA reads TGTGCCAGCAGCTTATGGCCCCCCTATGGCTACACCTTC.

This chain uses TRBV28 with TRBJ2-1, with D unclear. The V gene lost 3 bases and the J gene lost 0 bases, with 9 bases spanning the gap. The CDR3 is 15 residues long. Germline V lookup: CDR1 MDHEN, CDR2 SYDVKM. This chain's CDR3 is CASSFQASSYNEQFF. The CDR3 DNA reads TGTGCCAGCAGTTTCCAGGCGAGCTCCTACAATGAGCAGTTCTTC.

The chain's CDR3 is CASSPGGQRNQPQHF. In DNA form, the CDR3 reads TGTGCCAGCTCACCGGGGGGACAGCGCAATCAGCCCCAGCATTTT. V usage is TRBV18 and J usage is TRBJ1-5; 7 nucleotides align to TRBD1. There are 15 residues in the CDR3. The V and J ends lost 3 bases and 2 bases, in that order; junction bases with no gene match: 4. Looked up from germline, CDR1 is KGHSH and CDR2 is LQKENI.

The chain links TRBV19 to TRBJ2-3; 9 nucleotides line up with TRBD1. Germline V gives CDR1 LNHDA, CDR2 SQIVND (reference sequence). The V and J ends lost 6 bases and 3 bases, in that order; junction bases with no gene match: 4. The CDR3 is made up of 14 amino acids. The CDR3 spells CASRTGGGTDTQYF. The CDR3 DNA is TGTGCCAGTAGAACAGGGGGCGGAACAGATACGCAGTATTTT.

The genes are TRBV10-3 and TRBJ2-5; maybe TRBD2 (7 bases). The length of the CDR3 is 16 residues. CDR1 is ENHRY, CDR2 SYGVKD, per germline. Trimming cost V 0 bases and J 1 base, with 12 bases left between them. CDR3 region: CAISESRAGAQETQYF. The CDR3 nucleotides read TGTGCCATCAGTGAGTCTCGGGCGGGGGCCCAAGAGACCCAGTACTTC.

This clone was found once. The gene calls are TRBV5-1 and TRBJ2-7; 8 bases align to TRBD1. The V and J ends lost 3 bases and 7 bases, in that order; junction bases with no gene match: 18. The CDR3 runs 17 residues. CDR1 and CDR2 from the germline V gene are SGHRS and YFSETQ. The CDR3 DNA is TGCGCCAGCAGCTCCCGCCGAGGACAGGGTGCTATTAGGGAGCAGTACTTC. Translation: CASSSRRGQGAIREQYF.